These T cell receptor beta chains were read from a single sample in a study of T cell responses to AZD1222 COVID-19 vaccine. Produced via immunoSEQ multiplex PCR; TCRdb's table is partial and in-frame only. The sample contains approximately 140,000 clones, approximately 90% of which appear only once. Sequenced here: peripheral blood, sampled on day 0 of AZD1222 vaccination. Source of these receptors: an adult in good health. The CDR3 runs from the conserved cysteine through the conserved F or W. The D gene is left open where the match is weak. Expanded clones get a size class; other rows say once, few or many, or leave the size out.

cdr3_aa: CASSPRLGEQFF; cdr3_nt: TGTGCCAGCAGCCCGAGACTAGGAGAGCAGTTCTTC; clone_size: .; v_call: TRBV7-8; j_call: TRBJ2-1; cdr3_length: 12; d_call: .
cdr3_aa: CASSPSPHSYRNYGYTF; cdr3_nt: TGCGCCAGCAGCCCTAGTCCCCACAGTTACCGAAACTATGGCTACACCTTC; clone_size: .; v_call: TRBV5-1; j_call: TRBJ1-2; cdr3_length: 17; d_call: .
cdr3_aa: CASSQELRGQGFRDSPLHF; cdr3_nt: TGCGCCAGCAGCCAAGAGTTAAGGGGACAGGGCTTCAGGGATTCACCCCTCCACTTT; clone_size: .; v_call: TRBV4-1; j_call: TRBJ1-6; cdr3_length: 19; d_call: TRBD1
cdr3_aa: CATSRAGGLYNEQFF; cdr3_nt: TGTGCCACCAGCAGAGCGGGGGGGCTCTACAATGAGCAGTTCTTC; clone_size: .; v_call: TRBV15; j_call: TRBJ2-1; cdr3_length: 15; d_call: TRBD2
cdr3_aa: CAINRGASSYNSPLHF; cdr3_nt: TGTGCCATCAACAGGGGAGCTAGCTCCTATAATTCACCCCTCCACTTT; clone_size: .; v_call: TRBV10-3; j_call: TRBJ1-6; cdr3_length: 16; d_call: TRBD1
cdr3_aa: CASSLRTRLGEQYF; cdr3_nt: TGTGCCAGCAGTTTACGTACTAGGCTCGGCGAGCAGTACTTC; clone_size: .; v_call: TRBV28; j_call: TRBJ2-7; cdr3_length: 14; d_call: .
cdr3_aa: CASSLRDITGNTIYF; cdr3_nt: TGTGCCAGCAGCTTAAGGGACATAACTGGAAACACCATATATTTT; clone_size: once; v_call: TRBV7-2; j_call: TRBJ1-3; cdr3_length: 15; d_call: .
cdr3_aa: CASSSWLNQPQHF; cdr3_nt: TGTGCCAGCAGTTCTTGGCTCAATCAGCCCCAGCATTTT; clone_size: .; v_call: TRBV27; j_call: TRBJ1-5; cdr3_length: 13; d_call: .
cdr3_aa: CASSYRSGETQYF; cdr3_nt: TGCGCCAGCAGCTACAGGTCGGGAGAGACCCAGTACTTC; clone_size: .; v_call: TRBV5-1; j_call: TRBJ2-5; cdr3_length: 13; d_call: .
cdr3_aa: CASSLGAPIYGYTF; cdr3_nt: TGTGCCAGCAGCCTTGGCGCCCCGATCTATGGCTACACCTTC; clone_size: .; v_call: TRBV3-1/TRBV3-2; j_call: TRBJ1-2; cdr3_length: 14; d_call: .
cdr3_aa: CASSPDLGNQPQHF; cdr3_nt: TGTGCCAGCAGTCCGGATCTGGGCAATCAGCCCCAGCATTTT; clone_size: .; v_call: TRBV2; j_call: TRBJ1-5; cdr3_length: 14; d_call: .
cdr3_aa: CASKTGSNTGELFF; cdr3_nt: TGTGCCAGCAAGACAGGATCGAACACCGGGGAGCTGTTTTTT; clone_size: .; v_call: TRBV2; j_call: TRBJ2-2; cdr3_length: 14; d_call: .
cdr3_aa: CASSLDETQYF; cdr3_nt: TGTGCCAGCAGCTTAGACGAGACCCAGTACTTC; clone_size: .; v_call: TRBV11-2; j_call: TRBJ2-5; cdr3_length: 11; d_call: .
cdr3_aa: CASSQGVWGSYEQYF; cdr3_nt: TGTGCCAGCAGCCAAGGGGTTTGGGGGTCCTACGAGCAGTACTTC; clone_size: .; v_call: TRBV3-1/TRBV3-2; j_call: TRBJ2-7; cdr3_length: 15; d_call: .
cdr3_aa: CASTRRSGQGYEQFF; cdr3_nt: TGTGCCAGCACCAGGAGGTCCGGACAGGGCTACGAGCAGTTCTTC; clone_size: .; v_call: TRBV9; j_call: TRBJ2-1; cdr3_length: 15; d_call: TRBD1
cdr3_aa: CASSLRGGATQETQYF; cdr3_nt: TGTGCCAGCAGTTTAAGGGGAGGCGCAACGCAAGAGACCCAGTACTTC; clone_size: .; v_call: TRBV11-3; j_call: TRBJ2-5; cdr3_length: 16; d_call: .
cdr3_aa: CASSHLAGGAEAFF; cdr3_nt: TGTGCCAGCAGCCACCTCGCAGGGGGCGCGGAAGCTTTCTTT; clone_size: few; v_call: TRBV7-3; j_call: TRBJ1-1; cdr3_length: 14; d_call: TRBD1
cdr3_aa: CASSLDGTGGTDTQYF; cdr3_nt: TGTGCCAGCAGCTTGGATGGGACAGGGGGCACAGATACGCAGTATTTT; clone_size: .; v_call: TRBV6-4; j_call: TRBJ2-3; cdr3_length: 16; d_call: TRBD1